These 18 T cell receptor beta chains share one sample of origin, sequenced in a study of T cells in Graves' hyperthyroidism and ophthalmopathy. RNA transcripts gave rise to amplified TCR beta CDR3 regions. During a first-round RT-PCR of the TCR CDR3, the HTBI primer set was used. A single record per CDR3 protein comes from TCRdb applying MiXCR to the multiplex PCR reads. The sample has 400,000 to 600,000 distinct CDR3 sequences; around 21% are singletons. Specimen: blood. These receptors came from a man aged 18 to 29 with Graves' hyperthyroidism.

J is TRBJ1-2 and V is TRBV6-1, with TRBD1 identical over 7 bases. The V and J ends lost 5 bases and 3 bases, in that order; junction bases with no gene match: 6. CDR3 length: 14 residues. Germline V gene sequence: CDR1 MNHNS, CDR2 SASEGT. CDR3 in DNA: TGTGCCAGCAGTCCACAGGGGACGGACTATGGCTACACCTTC. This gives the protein CASSPQGTDYGYTF.

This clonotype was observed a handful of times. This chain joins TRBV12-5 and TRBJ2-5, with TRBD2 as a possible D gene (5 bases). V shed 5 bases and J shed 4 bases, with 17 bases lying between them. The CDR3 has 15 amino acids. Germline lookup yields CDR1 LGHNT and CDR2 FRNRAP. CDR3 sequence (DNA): TGTGCTAGTGGTGGGAGTCCGGGTCCATCAGAGACCCAGTACTTC. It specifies CASGGSPGPSETQYF.

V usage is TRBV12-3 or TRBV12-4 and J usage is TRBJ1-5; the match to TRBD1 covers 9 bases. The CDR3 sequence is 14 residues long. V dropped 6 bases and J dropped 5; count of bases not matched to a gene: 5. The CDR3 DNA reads TGTGCCAGCAGGACAGGGGGAGATTATCAGCCCCAGCATTTT. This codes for CASRTGGDYQPQHF.

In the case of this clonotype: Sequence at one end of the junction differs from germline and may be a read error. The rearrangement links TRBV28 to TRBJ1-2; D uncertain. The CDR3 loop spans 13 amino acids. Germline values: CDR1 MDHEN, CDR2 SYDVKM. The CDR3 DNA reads TGTGCCAGGAGTTTCTGGAACCTTCATGGCTACACCTTC. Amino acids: CARSFWNLHGYTF.

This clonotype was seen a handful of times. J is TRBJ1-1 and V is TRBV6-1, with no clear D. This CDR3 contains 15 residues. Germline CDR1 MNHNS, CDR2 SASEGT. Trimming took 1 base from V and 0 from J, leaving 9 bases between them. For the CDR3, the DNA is TGTGCCAGCAGTGAAGACCGAGCGCTGAACACTGAAGCTTTCTTT. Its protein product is CASSEDRALNTEAFF.

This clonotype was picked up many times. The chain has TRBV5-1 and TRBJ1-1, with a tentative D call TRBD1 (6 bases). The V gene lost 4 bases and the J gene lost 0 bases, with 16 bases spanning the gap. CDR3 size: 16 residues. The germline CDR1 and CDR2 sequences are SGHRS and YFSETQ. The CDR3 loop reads CASSKAGAGMNTEAFF. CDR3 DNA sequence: TGCGCCAGCAGCAAGGCAGGGGCAGGAATGAACACTGAAGCTTTCTTT.

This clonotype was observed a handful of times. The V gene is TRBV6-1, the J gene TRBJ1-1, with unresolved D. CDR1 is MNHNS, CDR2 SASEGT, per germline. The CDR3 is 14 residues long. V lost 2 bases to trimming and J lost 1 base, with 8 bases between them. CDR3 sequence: CASSEINWNTEAFF. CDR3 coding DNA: TGTGCCAGCAGTGAAATTAACTGGAACACTGAAGCTTTCTTT.

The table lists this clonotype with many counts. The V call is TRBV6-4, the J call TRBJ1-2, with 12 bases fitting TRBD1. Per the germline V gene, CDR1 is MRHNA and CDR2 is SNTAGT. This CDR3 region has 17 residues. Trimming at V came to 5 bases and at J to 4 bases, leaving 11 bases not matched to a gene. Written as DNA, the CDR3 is TGTGCCAGCAGTCCAAGGGGGACAGGGGGCACTGGCTATGGCTACACCTTC. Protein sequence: CASSPRGTGGTGYGYTF.

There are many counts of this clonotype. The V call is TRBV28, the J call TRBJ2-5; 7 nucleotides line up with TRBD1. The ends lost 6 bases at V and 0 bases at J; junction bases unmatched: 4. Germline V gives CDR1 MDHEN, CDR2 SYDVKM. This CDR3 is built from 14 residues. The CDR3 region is CASRTQGNQETQYF. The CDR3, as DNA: TGTGCCAGCAGAACACAGGGGAACCAAGAGACCCAGTACTTC.

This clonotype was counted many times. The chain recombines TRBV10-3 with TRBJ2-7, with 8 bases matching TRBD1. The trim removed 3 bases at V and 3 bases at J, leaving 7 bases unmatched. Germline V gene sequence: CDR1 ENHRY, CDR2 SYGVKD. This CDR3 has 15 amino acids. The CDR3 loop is CAISDRDRSYYEQYF. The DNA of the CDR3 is TGTGCCATCAGTGACCGGGACAGGAGCTACTACGAGCAGTACTTC.

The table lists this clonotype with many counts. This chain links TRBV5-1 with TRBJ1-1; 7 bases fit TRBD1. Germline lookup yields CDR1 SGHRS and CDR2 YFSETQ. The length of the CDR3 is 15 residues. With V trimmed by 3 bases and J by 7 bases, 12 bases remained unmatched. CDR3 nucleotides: TGCGCCAGCAGCTCCTTAGAGACAGGGACGCTTGAAGCTTTCTTT. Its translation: CASSSLETGTLEAFF. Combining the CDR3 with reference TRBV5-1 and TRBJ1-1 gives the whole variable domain KAGVTQTPRYLIKTRGQQVTLSCSPISGHRSVSWYQQTPGQGLQFLFEYFSETQRNKGNFPGRFSGRQFSNSRSEMNVSTLELGDSALYLCASSSLETGTLEAFFGQGTRLTVV.

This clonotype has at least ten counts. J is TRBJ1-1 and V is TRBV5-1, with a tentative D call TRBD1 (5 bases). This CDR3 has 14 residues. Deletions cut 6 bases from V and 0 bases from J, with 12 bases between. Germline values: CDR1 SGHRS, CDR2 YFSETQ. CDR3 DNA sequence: TGCGCCAGCAAGTCGGACATCATGAACACTGAAGCTTTCTTT. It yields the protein CASKSDIMNTEAFF.

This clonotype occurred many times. The CDR3 DNA follows: TGTGCCAGCAGTGCAAGATGGCGCGAAGAGACCCAGTACTTC. It codes for CASSARWREETQYF. V is TRBV6-2 or TRBV6-3 and J is TRBJ2-5, with D unclear. V was cut by 5 bases and J by 3 bases, with 13 bases left in between. The CDR3 is 14 amino acids. Germline assignment: CDR1 MNHEY and CDR2 SVGEGT.

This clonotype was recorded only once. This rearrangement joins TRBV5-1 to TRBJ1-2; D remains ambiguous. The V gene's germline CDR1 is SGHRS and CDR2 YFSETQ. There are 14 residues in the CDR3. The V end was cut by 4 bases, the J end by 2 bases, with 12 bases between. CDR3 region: CASSPEDGNYGYTF. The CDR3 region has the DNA TGCGCCAGCAGCCCGGAGGACGGGAACTATGGCTACACCTTC.

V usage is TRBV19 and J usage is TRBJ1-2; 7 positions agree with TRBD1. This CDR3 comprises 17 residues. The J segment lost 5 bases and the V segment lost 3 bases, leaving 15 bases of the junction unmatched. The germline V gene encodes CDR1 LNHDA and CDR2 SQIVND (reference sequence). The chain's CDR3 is CASSIEGSRQGRYGYTF. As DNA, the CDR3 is TGTGCCAGTAGTATCGAAGGTTCGCGACAGGGTCGGTATGGCTACACCTTC.

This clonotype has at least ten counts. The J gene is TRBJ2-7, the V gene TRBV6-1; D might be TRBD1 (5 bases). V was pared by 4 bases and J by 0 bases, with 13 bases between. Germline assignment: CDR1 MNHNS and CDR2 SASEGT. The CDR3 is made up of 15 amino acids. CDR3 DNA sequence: TGTGCCAGCAGTGGAGTAGTAGGGGCCTCCTACGAGCAGTACTTC. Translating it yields CASSGVVGASYEQYF.

In DNA form, the CDR3 reads TGTGCCAGCAGTCACTACAGACTGCGGGGCGACACAGATACGCAGTATTTT. It yields the protein CASSHYRLRGDTDTQYF. The chain has TRBV6-2 or TRBV6-3 and TRBJ2-3, with TRBD2 as a possible D gene (6 bases). Trimming took 5 bases from V and 2 from J, leaving 20 bases between them. Germline CDR1 and CDR2: MNHEY and SVGEGT. The CDR3 contains 17 residues.

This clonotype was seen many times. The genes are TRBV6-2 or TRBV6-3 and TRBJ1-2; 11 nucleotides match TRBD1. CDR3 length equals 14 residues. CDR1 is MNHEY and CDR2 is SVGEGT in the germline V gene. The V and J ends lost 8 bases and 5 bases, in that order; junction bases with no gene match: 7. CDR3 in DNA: TGTGCCAGCGGTCTAGGACAGGGGGCTTATGGCTACACCTTC. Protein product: CASGLGQGAYGYTF.